This T cell receptor (beta chain) was sequenced during a study of T cells in localized non-small cell lung cancer. Study-level results: Uninvolved nearby lung showed the greatest T cell clonality, exceeding that found in tumor. Longer overall survival associated with higher blood T cell density; shorter survival with higher adjacent-lung clonality. Among the top 100 tumor clones, a median around 60 appeared in adjacent lung.

A note on this clone: What it recognizes is unknown.

V lost 1 base and J lost 4, with 14 bases in between. The CDR3 extends over 15 amino acids. The germline gives CDR1 GTSNPN, CDR2 SVGIG (reference sequence). Here immunoSEQ multiplex PCR was the method, and the copy in TCRdb shows in-frame clones only, minus some. This sample has approximately 32,000 clones, with approximately 80% found just once. The source is a male donor at least 60 years old with stage III squamous cell lung carcinoma. The chain recombines TRBV30 with TRBJ2-1, with a weak D call TRBD2 (6 bases). Sequencing was performed on peripheral blood, taken before any cancer treatment. The chain's CDR3 is CAWSGGDRPYNEQFF. The CDR3 coding sequence is TGTGCCTGGAGTGGCGGGGACCGCCCGTACAATGAGCAGTTCTTC.